A single sample gave rise to the 2 T cell receptor beta chains below, sequenced in a study of T-cell memory formation after mild COVID-19. TCRdb redid the calling of the 5' RACE reads with MiXCR, one entry per CDR3 protein. The sample has 110,000 or so distinct CDR3 sequences, 20% to 25% seen once; the top ten hold roughly 37%. Material: PBMCs or a T cell subset sorted from them (not recorded which). All receptors come from a man aged 18 to 30 who had mild COVID-19 (a few samples of this study predate the infection). Cell type and time point are not known.

V usage is TRBV7-9 and J usage is TRBJ1-1; D is unresolved. Germline CDR1 SEHNR, CDR2 FQNEAQ (reference sequence). Between the trimmed V and J ends, which lost 11 bases and 7 bases, there was a span of 14 bases. CDR3 size: 11 residues. The CDR3 loop is CAEGAGDEAFF. The CDR3 bases are TGTGCCGAGGGAGCAGGCGATGAAGCTTTCTTT.

This clonotype has just a few counts. The genes are TRBV3-1 and TRBJ2-5; a possible D gene is TRBD2 (6 bases). Trimming stripped 4 bases from V and 1 base from J, with 13 bases between. The CDR3 consists of 15 residues. CDR1 and CDR2 from the germline V gene are LGHDT and YNNKEL (reference sequence). The CDR3 region is CASSRGSGAQETQYF. CDR3 bases: TGTGCCAGCAGCCGAGGTAGCGGAGCCCAAGAGACCCAGTACTTC.